One sample yielded the 22 T cell receptor beta chains listed below, sequenced in a study of cytomegalovirus exposure and HLA in healthy donors. The PCR employed 60 Vbeta primers together with 13 Jbeta primers. Sequenced by immunoSEQ multiplex PCR; TCRdb stores in-frame clones only, minus some. Seen in this sample are 85,000 to 90,000 clones; the ten most common clones hold about 16%. The sequenced sample was PBMCs. Source of these receptors: a man aged 50 to 60 in good health and CMV-seropositive.

The rearrangement uses TRBV10-3 and TRBJ2-1, with D possibly TRBD2 on 5 matching bases. The V end was cut by 8 bases, the J end by 5 bases, with 10 bases between. Germline lookup yields CDR1 ENHRY and CDR2 SYGVKD. The CDR3 length is 12 residues. CDR3 protein: CAIEGEHNEQFF. In nucleotides, the CDR3 is TGTGCCATCGAGGGAGAGCACAATGAGCAGTTCTTC.

V is TRBV28 and J is TRBJ2-7, with D possibly TRBD1 on 5 matching bases. Trimming removed 4 bases from V and 2 bases from J, with 15 bases in between. CDR3 length: 15 amino acids. From germline, CDR1 is MDHEN and CDR2 SYDVKM. The CDR3 region has the DNA TGTGCCAGCAGTTCACTGACAGTCGCGACCTACGAGCAGTACGTC. Translating gives CASSSLTVATYEQYV.

The chain joins TRBV2 to TRBJ1-1; unclear D gene. The CDR3 runs to 13 residues. Germline V gene data show CDR1 as SNHLY and CDR2 as FYNNEI. V was shortened by 4 bases and J by 1 base, with 7 bases between the two germline ends. In nucleotides, the CDR3 is TGTGCCAGCAGTGCCGCGAGGAACACTGAAGCTTTCTTT. Translating it yields CASSAARNTEAFF.

V gene TRBV19 combines with J gene TRBJ2-5; 8 bases are a match to TRBD2. V shed 3 bases, J shed 7 bases, and the junction held 7 bases outside the gene matches. CDR3 size: 14 residues. Germline-derived CDR1 and CDR2 are LNHDA and SQIVND (reference sequence). CDR3 residues: CASSIRTSSGTQYF. CDR3 coding DNA: TGTGCCAGTAGTATCCGGACTAGCTCCGGGACCCAGTACTTC.

The V gene is TRBV11-3, the J gene TRBJ1-1; D is unresolved. Per the germline V gene, CDR1 is SGHNT and CDR2 is YENEEA. Trimming cost V 8 bases and J 4 bases, with 11 bases left between them. There are 12 residues in the CDR3. For the CDR3, the DNA is TGTGCCAGCTGTGGCAGGTTCACTGAAGCTTTCTTT. It translates to CASCGRFTEAFF.

V usage is TRBV5-4 and J usage is TRBJ2-1, with 10 bases that match TRBD2. Germline V gene sequence: CDR1 SGHNT, CDR2 YYREEE (reference sequence). With 4 bases clipped from V and 2 bases from J, the junction kept 6 bases outside the gene matches. CDR3 length: 16 amino acids. The CDR3 coding sequence is TGTGCCAGCAGCCCTAGCGGGAGAGACGCCTACAATGAGCAGTTCTTC. It translates to CASSPSGRDAYNEQFF.

CDR3 residues: CASSLLQAGTTEAFF. For the CDR3, the DNA is TGTGCCAGCAGCTTACTCCAGGCGGGTACGACTGAAGCTTTCTTT. The V and J genes are TRBV7-9 and TRBJ1-1; D gene uncertain. CDR3 size: 15 residues. Germline CDR1 and CDR2: SEHNR and FQNEAQ (reference sequence). Between the trimmed V and J ends, which lost 2 bases and 5 bases, there was a span of 15 bases.

The chain combines TRBV19 with TRBJ2-1; 12 positions agree with TRBD2. The junction had 4 bases not matched to a gene; V was cut back by 5 bases and J by 2 bases. Germline CDR1 LNHDA, CDR2 SQIVND (reference sequence). This CDR3 has 16 residues. DNA for the CDR3: TGTGCCAGTAGTCCTCGGACTAGCGGGGCCTACAATGAGCAGTTCTTC. Translation: CASSPRTSGAYNEQFF.

V usage is TRBV18 and J usage is TRBJ2-1; 7 bases agree with TRBD2. Germline V gene data show CDR1 as KGHSH and CDR2 as LQKENI. This CDR3 spans 14 amino acids. J was trimmed by 6 bases and V by 6 bases; bases with no gene match: 8. The CDR3, as DNA: TGTGCCAGCTCGTTCCGGGGGGTGCCCAATGAGCAGTTCTTC. Protein product: CASSFRGVPNEQFF.

The chain is built from TRBV27 and TRBJ2-2, with 7 bases lining up with TRBD1. V gave up 8 bases and J gave up 3 bases; unmatched junction bases: 0. The CDR3 is 12 amino acids. Germline V gene lookup returns CDR1 MNHEY and CDR2 SMNVEV (reference sequence). CDR3 sequence: CASQGDTGELFF. The CDR3 region has the DNA TGTGCCAGCCAGGGGGACACCGGGGAGCTGTTTTTT.

This chain joins TRBV25-1 and TRBJ2-7; 7 bases are shared with TRBD1. The germline V gene has CDR1 MGHDK and CDR2 SYGVNS. This CDR3 is built from 14 residues. V was pared by 0 bases and J by 4 bases, with 3 bases of the junction left unmatched. The CDR3 nucleotides are TGTGCCAGCAGTGAATACAGGGGGAAATACGAGCAGTACTTC. Translated: CASSEYRGKYEQYF.

This rearrangement joins TRBV9 to TRBJ1-3, with 7 bases identical to TRBD1. Trimming cost V 2 bases and J 8 bases; bases outside gene matches: 10. Germline CDR1 reads SGDLS; CDR2 reads YYNGEE. This CDR3 spans 15 amino acids. The CDR3 spells CASSVATGTAHTIYF. DNA for the CDR3: TGTGCCAGCAGCGTCGCGACAGGGACGGCGCACACCATATATTTT.

The chain couples TRBV9 to TRBJ1-3, with D tentatively TRBD1 (5 bases). Trimming left V 3 bases short and J 0 bases short, with 13 bases between. Looked up from germline, CDR1 is SGDLS and CDR2 is YYNGEE. This CDR3 is 16 amino acids long. The CDR3 region is CASSGGEWGSGNTIYF. In nucleotides, the CDR3 is TGTGCCAGCAGCGGGGGGGAGTGGGGCTCTGGAAACACCATATATTTT.

The genes are TRBV30 and TRBJ2-3; D is possibly TRBD1 (5 bases). Germline V CDR1 and CDR2: GTSNPN, SVGIG (reference sequence). Trimming pared 3 bases from V and 0 bases from J, leaving 19 bases between. The CDR3 loop spans 17 amino acids. As DNA, the CDR3 is TGTGCCTGGAGAGTAGCTTGGGTTGGGGCTAGCACAGATACGCAGTATTTT. Amino acid sequence: CAWRVAWVGASTDTQYF. The whole variable domain, remainder taken from reference TRBV30 and TRBJ2-3, is SQTIHQWPATLVQPVGSPLSLECTVEGTSNPNLYWYRQAAGRGLQLLFYSVGIGQISSEVPQNLSASRPQDRQFILSSKKLLLSDSGFYLCAWRVAWVGASTDTQYFGPGTRLTVL.

The chain joins TRBV18 to TRBJ1-3; TRBD1 is a possible D gene (5 bases). V was trimmed by 2 bases and J by 0 bases, leaving 11 bases between them. In germline, CDR1 is KGHSH, CDR2 LQKENI. The CDR3 sequence is 16 residues long. This CDR3 reads CASSPGGGHSGNTIYF. The CDR3 nucleotides read TGTGCCAGCTCACCAGGGGGAGGCCACTCTGGAAACACCATATATTTT.

This chain links TRBV5-1 with TRBJ2-5; TRBD2 is a possible D gene (5 bases). The CDR3 consists of 13 residues. CDR1 and CDR2 (germline): SGHRS, YFSETQ. The V and J ends lost 4 bases and 2 bases respectively, with 9 bases between them. The CDR3 loop is CASSTRSQETQYF. CDR3 DNA: TGCGCCAGCAGCACTAGGTCGCAAGAGACCCAGTACTTC.

The J gene is TRBJ1-1, the V gene TRBV6-5; D unresolved. The V gene's germline CDR1 is MNHEY and CDR2 SVGAGI. V shed 7 bases and J shed 8 bases, with 23 bases lying between them. CDR3 length equals 15 residues. The CDR3 loop is CASTPRWEAAGEAFF. Here the CDR3 DNA reads TGTGCCAGCACCCCTAGGTGGGAGGCCGCCGGGGAAGCTTTCTTT.

This rearrangement joins TRBV2 to TRBJ2-5; D may be TRBD1 (6 bases). The CDR3 is 15 residues long. The V gene's germline CDR1 is SNHLY and CDR2 FYNNEI. V was cut by 5 bases and J by 3 bases, with 16 bases left in between. The CDR3 DNA is TGTGCCAGCAGTACCCAGGGGTTCGAGGAAGAGACCCAGTACTTC. Translating it yields CASSTQGFEEETQYF.

This chain joins TRBV6-1 and TRBJ2-1; D may be TRBD1 (5 bases). Germline V gene data show CDR1 as MNHNS and CDR2 as SASEGT. The length of the CDR3 is 16 residues. V was cut by 2 bases and J by 0 bases, with 11 bases left in between. This CDR3 reads CASSESRTLSYNEQFF. The DNA for the CDR3 is TGTGCCAGCAGTGAATCCCGGACACTCTCCTACAATGAGCAGTTCTTC.

The rearrangement links TRBV6-6 to TRBJ2-3, with 9 bases aligning to TRBD1. The CDR3 extends over 16 amino acids. Germline lookup yields CDR1 MNHNY and CDR2 SVGAGI (reference sequence). The J segment lost 3 bases and the V segment lost 2 bases, leaving 6 bases of the junction unmatched. The DNA of the CDR3 is TGTGCCAGCAGTTACACCGGGACAGGGTCTACAGATACGCAGTATTTT. It codes for CASSYTGTGSTDTQYF.

The chain has TRBV30 and TRBJ2-2; D call uncertain. The germline V gene encodes CDR1 GTSNPN and CDR2 SVGIG (reference sequence). The V gene lost 3 bases and the J gene lost 4 bases, with 9 bases spanning the gap. The CDR3 totals 13 residues. CDR3 sequence: CAWRRISTGELFF. CDR3 in DNA: TGTGCCTGGAGGCGGATCTCCACCGGGGAGCTGTTTTTT. Supplemented by reference TRBV30 and TRBJ2-2, the full variable domain reads SQTIHQWPATLVQPVGSPLSLECTVEGTSNPNLYWYRQAAGRGLQLLFYSVGIGQISSEVPQNLSASRPQDRQFILSSKKLLLSDSGFYLCAWRRISTGELFFGEGSRLTVL.

The chain combines TRBV30 with TRBJ2-1; 11 bases agree with TRBD2. Unmatched junction bases numbered 9, after V lost 2 bases and J lost 12 bases. The CDR3 contains 14 residues. Germline values: CDR1 GTSNPN, CDR2 SVGIG (reference sequence). CDR3 bases: TGTGCCTGGAGTCCCGGGACTAGCGGTGGAGGGCAGTTCTTC. Its translation is CAWSPGTSGGGQFF.